The 23 T cell receptor beta chains in this list originate from one sample, sequenced in a study of shared clonotypes between healthy human individuals. This table comes from immunoSEQ multiplex PCR, and its TCRdb copy is limited to in-frame clones, with some not included. This table has 190,000 or so clones, approximately 60% appearing once. The sequenced sample consisted of memory CD4+ T cells sorted from blood. Stated subset: CD45RA-negative fraction. The receptors were sampled from a man aged 30 to 39 in good health.

The gene calls are TRBV2 and TRBJ2-7, with 11 nucleotides matching TRBD2. After removal of 6 bases from V and 5 bases from J, the junction contained 12 bases not matched to a gene. CDR3 length: 16 residues. The germline V gene has CDR1 SNHLY and CDR2 FYNNEI. The CDR3 DNA reads TGTGCCAGCAGGGACAACAGACTAGCGGGAATCCACGAGCAGTACTTC. Protein sequence: CASRDNRLAGIHEQYF. Supplemented by reference TRBV2 and TRBJ2-7, the full variable domain reads EPEVTQTPSHQVTQMGQEVILRCVPISNHLYFYWYRQILGQKVEFLVSFYNNEISEKSEIFDDQFSVERPDGSNFTLKIRSTKLEDSAMYFCASRDNRLAGIHEQYFGPGTRLTVT.

The chain joins TRBV28 to TRBJ2-7; the D gene is possibly TRBD1 (6 bases). Trimming stripped 8 bases from V and 4 bases from J, with 18 bases between. This CDR3 comprises 14 residues. Germline V gene data show CDR1 as MDHEN and CDR2 as SYDVKM. CDR3 sequence reads: CASGARQDRYEQYF. For the CDR3, the DNA is TGTGCCAGCGGTGCCCGACAGGATCGGTACGAGCAGTACTTC.

This chain connects TRBV5-1 to TRBJ2-5; possible D gene TRBD1, 5 bases. The ends were cut back, 0 bases at V and 5 bases at J, with 11 bases in the middle. Per germline, CDR1 SGHRS and CDR2 YFSETQ. The CDR3 covers 14 residues. For the CDR3, the DNA is TGCGCCAGCAGCTTGGGACAGCTTGGCGAGACCCAGTACTTC. This translates into CASSLGQLGETQYF.

This clone was counted a few times. V gene TRBV6-1 combines with J gene TRBJ1-1, with D uncertain. Looked up from germline, CDR1 is MNHNS and CDR2 is SASEGT. The CDR3 is made up of 13 amino acids. Trimming removed 11 bases at V and 2 bases at J, with 15 bases between. This CDR3 reads CAARLVGNTEAFF. CDR3 DNA sequence: TGTGCCGCCCGGCTTGTGGGCAACACTGAAGCTTTCTTT.

By proportion, this clone is medium-sized. The V and J genes are TRBV6-1 and TRBJ2-7, with D maybe TRBD2 (5 bases). Germline CDR1 and CDR2: MNHNS and SASEGT. The CDR3 has 14 residues. V lost 6 bases, J lost 4 bases, and 16 bases lay in between. CDR3: CASRATNVGYEQYF. The DNA for the CDR3 is TGTGCCAGCAGAGCGACTAACGTTGGGTACGAGCAGTACTTC.

The chain uses TRBV4-3 and TRBJ2-7; 8 bases are a match to TRBD2. The J segment lost 2 bases and the V segment lost 0 bases, leaving 3 bases of the junction unmatched. This CDR3 contains 15 residues. CDR1 LGHNA and CDR2 YSLEER come from the germline V gene. CDR3 DNA: TGCGCCAGCAGCCAAGAACCTAGCGGGCCCTACGAGCAGTACTTC. Protein product: CASSQEPSGPYEQYF.

Concerning this clone: Additional DNA sequences in this sample encode the identical CDR3. The chain has TRBV2 and TRBJ1-1, with 9 bases identical to TRBD1. V lost 5 bases, J lost 4 bases, and 5 bases stayed unmatched. CDR1 is SNHLY, CDR2 FYNNEI, per germline. CDR3 length: 14 amino acids. The CDR3 DNA is TGTGCCAGCAGTCTACAGGGGGCTGGCACTGAAGCTTTCTTT. Its translation: CASSLQGAGTEAFF.

The chain has TRBV5-1 and TRBJ2-3; D not certain. CDR1 SGHRS and CDR2 YFSETQ come from the germline V gene. Trimming took 1 base from V and 2 from J, leaving 8 bases between them. The CDR3 spans 14 residues. The CDR3 DNA sequence: TGCGCCAGCAGCTTGTTAAGCTTCACAGATACGCAGTATTTT. Translating it yields CASSLLSFTDTQYF.

For the CDR3, the DNA is TGTGCCAGTAGTCCCCCTTGGGGTAGCGGGAGAGCCAGAGAGACCCAGTACTTC. It codes for CASSPPWGSGRARETQYF. The gene calls are TRBV19 and TRBJ2-5, with TRBD2 matching over 9 bases. After removal of 5 bases from V and 4 bases from J, the junction contained 17 bases not matched to a gene. This CDR3 is built from 18 residues. The germline CDR1 and CDR2 sequences are LNHDA and SQIVND (reference sequence).

This sequence joins TRBV19 and TRBJ1-5; 7 nucleotides line up with TRBD1. CDR1 LNHDA and CDR2 SQIVND come from the germline V gene (reference sequence). Trimming removed 10 bases from V and 4 bases from J; junction bases left unmatched: 13. The CDR3 loop spans 15 amino acids. This CDR3 is CATSGTAITNQPQHF. The CDR3 region has the DNA TGTGCCACCAGTGGGACAGCGATTACGAATCAGCCCCAGCATTTT.

V gene TRBV6-5 combines with J gene TRBJ2-7; D might be TRBD1 or TRBD2, each matching 5 bases. Germline CDR1 is MNHEY and CDR2 is SVGAGI. Trimming cost V 10 bases and J 7 bases, with 14 bases left between them. This CDR3 region has 11 residues. The CDR3 reads CATSGGGEQYF. The CDR3 nucleotides are TGTGCCACTAGTGGGGGTGGGGAGCAGTACTTC.

The chain uses TRBV7-2 and TRBJ2-7; TRBD2 matches at 9 bases. Germline values: CDR1 SGHTA, CDR2 FQGNSA. With V trimmed by 1 base and J by 0 bases, 4 bases remained unmatched. The CDR3 loop spans 16 amino acids. The CDR3 here is CASSLVGGRASYEQYF. CDR3 DNA: TGTGCCAGCAGCTTAGTCGGCGGGAGGGCCTCCTACGAGCAGTACTTC.

There are many counts of this clone. The chain joins TRBV9 to TRBJ2-6; D gene ambiguous. This CDR3 comprises 16 residues. Germline CDR1 reads SGDLS; CDR2 reads YYNGEE. Trimming removed 2 bases from V and 0 bases from J, with 9 bases in between. The CDR3 DNA is TGTGCCAGCAGCGTCACGTCCGGCTCTGGGGCCAACGTCCTGACTTTC. Translated: CASSVTSGSGANVLTF.

This chain joins TRBV10-2 and TRBJ2-1, with D perhaps matching TRBD2 (5 bases). The CDR3 has 13 amino acids. Germline CDR1 reads WSHSY; CDR2 reads SAAADI. V was cut by 5 bases and J by 5 bases, with 10 bases left in between. CDR3 in DNA: TGCGCCAGCAGTTCAAGCGGTCACAATGAGCAGTTCTTC. Translated: CASSSSGHNEQFF.

The gene calls are TRBV2 and TRBJ1-4; 11 bases are a match to TRBD1. Germline CDR1 and CDR2: SNHLY and FYNNEI. Unmatched junction bases numbered 3, after V lost 4 bases and J lost 8 bases. The CDR3 contains 14 residues. CDR3 in amino acids: CASSGDRGFEKLFF. The CDR3 DNA sequence: TGTGCCAGCAGTGGGGACAGGGGGTTCGAAAAACTGTTTTTT.

This clone occurred a few times. V gene TRBV6-1 combines with J gene TRBJ2-7; 8 bases agree with TRBD1. Germline CDR1 reads MNHNS; CDR2 reads SASEGT. This CDR3 region has 16 residues. After removal of 4 bases from V and 6 bases from J, the junction contained 14 bases not matched to a gene. CDR3 amino acids: CASSGVQGALTSEQYF. The CDR3 DNA is TGTGCCAGCAGTGGCGTTCAGGGGGCTTTAACTAGCGAGCAGTACTTC.

This clone has just one count. The chain couples TRBV6-5 to TRBJ2-2; 8 bases match TRBD2. The CDR3 is 16 amino acids. J lost 5 bases, V lost 0 bases, and 5 bases had no gene match. In germline, CDR1 is MNHEY, CDR2 SVGAGI. The DNA of the CDR3 is TGTGCCAGCAGTTACTCGACCGGGAGGGAAACCGGGGAGCTGTTTTTT. Translation gives CASSYSTGRETGELFF.

The chain links TRBV7-6 to TRBJ2-3, with TRBD1 identical over 7 bases. CDR1 is SGHVS, CDR2 FNYEAQ, per germline. V shed 6 bases, J shed 2 bases, and the junction held 11 bases outside the gene matches. The CDR3 has 16 amino acids. CDR3 sequence (DNA): TGTGCCAGCAGTCCGAAGACAGGGAAGGCCACAGATACGCAGTATTTT. Its protein product is CASSPKTGKATDTQYF.

This clone was detected only once. The chain is built from TRBV5-1 and TRBJ2-2, with TRBD1 identical over 8 bases. The junction had 9 bases not matched to a gene; V was cut back by 4 bases and J by 4 bases. CDR1 and CDR2 (germline): SGHRS, YFSETQ. CDR3 size: 16 residues. CDR3 region: CASSLGQGGVTGELFF. CDR3 DNA sequence: TGCGCCAGCAGCCTCGGACAGGGAGGAGTCACCGGGGAGCTGTTTTTT.

With regard to this clone: Other DNA sequences in this specimen translate into the identical CDR3. This chain joins TRBV7-9 and TRBJ2-1; 8 nucleotides align to TRBD2. With 0 bases clipped from V and 2 bases from J, the junction kept 3 bases outside the gene matches. Germline CDR1 reads SEHNR; CDR2 reads FQNEAQ (reference sequence). The length of the CDR3 is 16 residues. CDR3 DNA: TGTGCCAGCAGCTTAGCCTTAGCGGGGACCTACAATGAGCAGTTCTTC. Translation gives CASSLALAGTYNEQFF.

Points on this clone: The junction differs from germline at one of its ends, possibly a read error. The CDR3 region is CASSLAGARHEQYF. In DNA, the CDR3 is TGTGCCAGCAGCCTAGCGGGAGCGAGGCACGAGCAGTACTTC. V and J are TRBV7-2 and TRBJ2-7, with 10 bases matching TRBD2. Germline V gene lookup returns CDR1 SGHTA and CDR2 FQGNSA. The CDR3 length is 14 residues.

V gene TRBV11-2 combines with J gene TRBJ2-7; the D gene is possibly TRBD1 (6 bases). The V and J ends lost 2 bases and 6 bases respectively, with 8 bases between them. CDR1 is SGHAT, CDR2 FQNNGV, per germline. CDR3 length equals 12 residues. The CDR3 DNA is TGTGCCAGCAGCTTAACAGGGTTCGAGCAGTACTTC. Translated, it gives CASSLTGFEQYF.

The chain links TRBV5-1 to TRBJ2-5; 9 nucleotides match TRBD1. Germline V CDR1 and CDR2: SGHRS, YFSETQ. The CDR3 totals 15 residues. With V trimmed by 3 bases and J by 4 bases, 7 bases remained unmatched. CDR3 sequence reads: CASSSGTGYGETQYF. CDR3 coding DNA: TGCGCCAGCAGCTCCGGGACAGGGTATGGAGAGACCCAGTACTTC.